Sequencing of this T cell receptor (beta chain) was carried out in a study of PD-L1 blockade in urothelial cancer. The wider study: There were a median of approximately 150,000 T cells in blood samples.

This sample's time point: pretreatment peripheral blood. The diagnosis in patients was locally advanced or metastatic urothelial carcinoma. Each patient gave between 1 and 8 samples of peripheral blood mononuclear cells, which were collected pretreatment and during treatment. CDR1 and CDR2 from the germline V gene are GTSNPN and SVGIG (reference sequence). This CDR3 is 14 amino acids long. V was shortened by 3 bases and J by 2 bases, with 13 bases between the two germline ends. Profiled with immunoSEQ multiplex PCR; TCRdb holds only in-frame clones, not every one. The sample includes fewer than 60,000 clones, roughly four fifths of them seen just once.

The material was PBMCs, obtained around atezolizumab (anti-PD-L1) treatment. This clonotype was obtained from a man between 70 and 80 years old with urothelial cancer. The chain links TRBV30 to TRBJ1-1; possible D gene TRBD1, 5 bases. The CDR3 DNA reads TGTGCCTGGAGAGGCCGGAGGGGAAACACTGAAGCTTTCTTT. Encoded protein: CAWRGRRGNTEAFF. Combining the CDR3 with reference TRBV30 and TRBJ1-1 gives the whole variable domain SQTIHQWPATLVQPVGSPLSLECTVEGTSNPNLYWYRQAAGRGLQLLFYSVGIGQISSEVPQNLSASRPQDRQFILSSKKLLLSDSGFYLCAWRGRRGNTEAFFGQGTRLTVV.